This T cell receptor (beta chain) was sequenced for a study of blood T cell repertoires in COVID-19. For the study at large: Italy, Spain and the United States were the sources of the convalescent and acute COVID-19 samples.

CDR3 length: 13 residues. J gave up 6 bases and V 11 bases, and 8 bases lay outside the gene matches. CDR1 is SEHNR and CDR2 is FQNEAQ in the germline V gene (reference sequence). All enrollees were about 18 to 89 years old and from 25 or so US areas. Donors in Cohort 3 counted as recovered after two negative PCRs, clearance, or symptom resolution. Under the authors' procedure: Reference gene primer amplification gave estimated nucleated cell counts. Produced via immunoSEQ multiplex PCR; TCRdb's table is partial and in-frame only. V, J and clone size are taken as reported in that table, and D and trimming were inferred from the DNA itself. The data show under 200,000 clones, with approximately 90% seen just once and around 6.7% held by the top ten.

The sequenced sample was PBMCs or T cells enriched from blood (not recorded which). The gene calls are TRBV7-9 and TRBJ1-2; 11 bases fit TRBD1. This receptor was obtained from a woman between 50 and 59 years old who had recovered from COVID-19. CDR3 residues: CALEGTGGNGYTF. CDR3 DNA sequence: TGTGCCCTCGAGGGGACAGGGGGGAATGGCTACACCTTC.